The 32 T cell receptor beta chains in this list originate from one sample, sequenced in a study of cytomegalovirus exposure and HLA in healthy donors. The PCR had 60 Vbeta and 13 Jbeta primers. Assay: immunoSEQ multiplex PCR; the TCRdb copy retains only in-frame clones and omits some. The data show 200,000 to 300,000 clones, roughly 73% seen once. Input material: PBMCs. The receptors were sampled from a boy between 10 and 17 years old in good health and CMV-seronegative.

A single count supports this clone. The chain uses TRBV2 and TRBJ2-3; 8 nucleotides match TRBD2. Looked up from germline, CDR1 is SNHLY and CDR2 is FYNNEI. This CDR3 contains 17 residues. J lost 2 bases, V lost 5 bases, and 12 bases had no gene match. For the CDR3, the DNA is TGTGCCAGCAGTCGAAAGGGGGTAGCGGGAAACACAGATACGCAGTATTTT. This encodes CASSRKGVAGNTDTQYF.

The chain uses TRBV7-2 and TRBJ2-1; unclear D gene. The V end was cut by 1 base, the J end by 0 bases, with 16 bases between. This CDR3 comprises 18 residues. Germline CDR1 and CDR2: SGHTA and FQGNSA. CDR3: CASSLVLRQVGSYNEQFF. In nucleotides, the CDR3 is TGTGCCAGCAGCTTAGTTCTAAGGCAGGTAGGCTCCTACAATGAGCAGTTCTTC.

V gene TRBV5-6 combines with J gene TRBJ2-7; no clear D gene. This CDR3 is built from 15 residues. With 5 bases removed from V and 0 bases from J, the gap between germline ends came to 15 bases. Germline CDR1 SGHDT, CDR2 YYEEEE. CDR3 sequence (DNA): TGTGCCAGCAGACTCCCCGCAAGAAGCTCCTACGAGCAGTACTTC. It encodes CASRLPARSSYEQYF.

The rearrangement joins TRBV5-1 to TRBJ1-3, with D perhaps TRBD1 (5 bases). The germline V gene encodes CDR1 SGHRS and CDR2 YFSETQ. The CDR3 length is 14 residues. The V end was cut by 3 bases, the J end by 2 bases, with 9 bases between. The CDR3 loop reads CASSSTGTGNTIYF. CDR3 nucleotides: TGCGCCAGCAGCTCAACAGGTACTGGAAACACCATATATTTT.

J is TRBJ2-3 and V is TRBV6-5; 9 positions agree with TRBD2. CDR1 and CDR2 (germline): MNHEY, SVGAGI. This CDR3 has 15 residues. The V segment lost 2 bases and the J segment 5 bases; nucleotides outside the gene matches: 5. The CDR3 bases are TGTGCCAGCAGTTACGAGGGCGGGGGGGGAGATACGCAGTATTTT. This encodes CASSYEGGGGDTQYF.

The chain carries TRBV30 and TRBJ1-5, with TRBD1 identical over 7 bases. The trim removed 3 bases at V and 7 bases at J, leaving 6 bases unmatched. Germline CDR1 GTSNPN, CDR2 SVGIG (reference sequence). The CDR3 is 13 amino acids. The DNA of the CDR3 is TGTGCCTGGAGCACAGGGGTAGGCCAGCCCCAGCATTTT. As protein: CAWSTGVGQPQHF.

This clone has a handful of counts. This CDR3 is CASSPLTGTEETQYF. CDR3 in DNA: TGTGCCAGCTCACCACTTACCGGGACAGAAGAGACCCAGTACTTC. The chain carries TRBV18 and TRBJ2-5, with 7 bases fitting TRBD1. Germline CDR1 KGHSH, CDR2 LQKENI. V lost 1 base, J lost 3 bases, and 5 bases stayed unmatched. The CDR3 has 15 residues.

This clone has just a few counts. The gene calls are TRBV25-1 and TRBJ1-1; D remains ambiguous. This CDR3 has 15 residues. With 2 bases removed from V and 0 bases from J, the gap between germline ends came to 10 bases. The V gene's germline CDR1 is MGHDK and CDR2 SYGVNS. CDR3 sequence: CASSEGFRLNTEAFF. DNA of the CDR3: TGTGCCAGCAGTGAAGGTTTCCGGTTGAACACTGAAGCTTTCTTT.

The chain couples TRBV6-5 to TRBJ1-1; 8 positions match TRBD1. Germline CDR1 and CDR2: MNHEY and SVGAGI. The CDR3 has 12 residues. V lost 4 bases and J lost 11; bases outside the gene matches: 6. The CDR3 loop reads CASSWTGRDAFF. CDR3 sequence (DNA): TGTGCCAGCAGTTGGACAGGGAGAGACGCTTTCTTT.

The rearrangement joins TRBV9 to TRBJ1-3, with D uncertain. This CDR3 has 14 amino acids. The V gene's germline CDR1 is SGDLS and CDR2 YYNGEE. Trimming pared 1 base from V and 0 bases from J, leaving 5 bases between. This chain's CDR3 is CASSVQISGNTIYF. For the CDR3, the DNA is TGTGCCAGCAGCGTACAGATCTCTGGAAACACCATATATTTT.

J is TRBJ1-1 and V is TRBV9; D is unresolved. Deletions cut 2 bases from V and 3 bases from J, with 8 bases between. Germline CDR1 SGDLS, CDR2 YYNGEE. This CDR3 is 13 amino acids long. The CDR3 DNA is TGTGCCAGCAGCGTTCGCGGAGACACTGAAGCTTTCTTT. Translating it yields CASSVRGDTEAFF. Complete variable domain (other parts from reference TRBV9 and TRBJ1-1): DSGVTQTPKHLITATGQRVTLRCSPRSGDLSVYWYQQSLDQGLQFLIQYYNGEERAKGNILERFSAQQFPDLHSELNLSSLELGDSALYFCASSVRGDTEAFFGQGTRLTVV.

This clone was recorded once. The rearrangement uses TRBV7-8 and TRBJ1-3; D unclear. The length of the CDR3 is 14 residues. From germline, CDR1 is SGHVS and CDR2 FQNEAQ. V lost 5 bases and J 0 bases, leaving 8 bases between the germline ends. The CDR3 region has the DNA TGTGCCAGCAGCGCGGGGTACTCTGGAAACACCATATATTTT. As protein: CASSAGYSGNTIYF.

In nucleotides, the CDR3 is TGTGCCAGCAGCGCCCCCGAGCGGGAGGCCTACAATGAGCAGTTCTTC. Translated: CASSAPEREAYNEQFF. The chain recombines TRBV7-9 with TRBJ2-1; 9 bases align to TRBD2. CDR3 size: 16 residues. J lost 2 bases, V lost 5 bases, and 7 bases had no gene match. From germline, CDR1 is SEHNR and CDR2 FQNEAQ (reference sequence).

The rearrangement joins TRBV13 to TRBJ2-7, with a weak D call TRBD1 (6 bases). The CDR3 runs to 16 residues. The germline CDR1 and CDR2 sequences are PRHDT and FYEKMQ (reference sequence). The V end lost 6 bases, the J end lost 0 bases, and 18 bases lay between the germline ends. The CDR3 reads CASRGSTGHTSYEQYF. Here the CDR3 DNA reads TGTGCCAGCAGGGGATCGACGGGACACACCTCCTACGAGCAGTACTTC.

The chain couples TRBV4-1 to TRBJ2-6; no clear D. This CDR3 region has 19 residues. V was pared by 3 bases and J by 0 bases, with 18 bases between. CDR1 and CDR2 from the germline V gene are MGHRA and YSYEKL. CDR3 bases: TGCGCCAGCAGCCAGACCGCCTCGACACTGAACTCTGGGGCCAACGTCCTGACTTTC. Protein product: CASSQTASTLNSGANVLTF.

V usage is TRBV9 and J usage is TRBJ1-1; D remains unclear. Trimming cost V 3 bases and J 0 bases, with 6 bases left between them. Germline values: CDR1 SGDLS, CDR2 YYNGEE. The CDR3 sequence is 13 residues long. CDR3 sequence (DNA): TGTGCCAGCAGCGAACATATGAACACTGAAGCTTTCTTT. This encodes CASSEHMNTEAFF.

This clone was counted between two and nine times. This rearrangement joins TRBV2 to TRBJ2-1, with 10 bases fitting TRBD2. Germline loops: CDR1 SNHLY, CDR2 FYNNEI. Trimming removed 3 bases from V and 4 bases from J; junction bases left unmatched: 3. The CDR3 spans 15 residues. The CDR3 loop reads CASSEGTSEYNEQFF. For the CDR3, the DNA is TGTGCCAGCAGTGAGGGGACTAGCGAGTACAATGAGCAGTTCTTC.

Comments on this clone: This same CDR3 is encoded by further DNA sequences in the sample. This CDR3 reads CAWSRKGGGPYEQYF. The DNA for the CDR3 is TGTGCCTGGAGTCGTAAGGGCGGGGGGCCTTACGAGCAGTACTTC. The chain carries TRBV30 and TRBJ2-7, with 8 bases lining up with TRBD2. The junction had 10 bases not matched to a gene; V was cut back by 2 bases and J by 4 bases. The CDR3 loop spans 15 amino acids. CDR1 GTSNPN and CDR2 SVGIG come from the germline V gene (reference sequence).

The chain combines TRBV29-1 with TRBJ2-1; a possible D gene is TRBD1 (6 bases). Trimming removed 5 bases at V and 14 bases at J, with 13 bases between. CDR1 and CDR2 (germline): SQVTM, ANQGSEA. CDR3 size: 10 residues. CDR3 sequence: CSVFTGTEFF. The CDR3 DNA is TGCAGCGTTTTTACAGGGACCGAGTTCTTC.

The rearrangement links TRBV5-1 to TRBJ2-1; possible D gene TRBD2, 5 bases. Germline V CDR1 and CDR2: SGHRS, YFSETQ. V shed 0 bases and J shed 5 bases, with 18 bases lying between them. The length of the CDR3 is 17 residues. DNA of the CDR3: TGCGCCAGCAGCTTGGGGACCCTCACTAGGTTACACAATGAGCAGTTCTTC. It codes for CASSLGTLTRLHNEQFF.

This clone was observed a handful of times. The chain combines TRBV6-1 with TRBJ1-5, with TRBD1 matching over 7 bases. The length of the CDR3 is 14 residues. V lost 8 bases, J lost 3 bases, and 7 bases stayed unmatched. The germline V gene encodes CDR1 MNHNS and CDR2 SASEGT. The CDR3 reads CASDSDRFNQPQHF. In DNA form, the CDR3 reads TGTGCCAGCGATTCGGACAGGTTCAATCAGCCCCAGCATTTT.

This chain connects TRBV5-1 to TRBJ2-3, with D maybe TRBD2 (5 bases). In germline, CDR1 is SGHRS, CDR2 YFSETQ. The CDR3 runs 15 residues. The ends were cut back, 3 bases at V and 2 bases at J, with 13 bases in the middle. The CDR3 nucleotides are TGCGCCAGCAGCTCCACCACTAGACCCACAGATACGCAGTATTTT. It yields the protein CASSSTTRPTDTQYF. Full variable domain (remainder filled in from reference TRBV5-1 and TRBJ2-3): KAGVTQTPRYLIKTRGQQVTLSCSPISGHRSVSWYQQTPGQGLQFLFEYFSETQRNKGNFPGRFSGRQFSNSRSEMNVSTLELGDSALYLCASSSTTRPTDTQYFGPGTRLTVL.

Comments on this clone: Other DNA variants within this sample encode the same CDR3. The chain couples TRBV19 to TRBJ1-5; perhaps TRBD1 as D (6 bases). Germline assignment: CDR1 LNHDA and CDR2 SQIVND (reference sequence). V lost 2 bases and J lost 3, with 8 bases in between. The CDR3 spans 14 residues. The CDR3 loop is CASSIRDNNQPQHF. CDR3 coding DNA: TGTGCCAGTAGTATAAGGGACAACAATCAGCCCCAGCATTTT.

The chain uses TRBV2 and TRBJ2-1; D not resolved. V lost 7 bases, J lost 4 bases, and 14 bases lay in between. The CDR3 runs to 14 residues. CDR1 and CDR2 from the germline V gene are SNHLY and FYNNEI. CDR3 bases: TGTGCCAGCAATACTGGCGGCCTGTACAATGAGCAGTTCTTC. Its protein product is CASNTGGLYNEQFF.

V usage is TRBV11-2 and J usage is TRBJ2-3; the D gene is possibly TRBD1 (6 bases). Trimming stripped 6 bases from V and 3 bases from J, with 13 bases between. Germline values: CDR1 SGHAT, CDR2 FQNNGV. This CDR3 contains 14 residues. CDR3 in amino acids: CASRTGMGTDTQYF. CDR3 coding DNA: TGTGCCAGCAGAACAGGGATGGGGACAGATACGCAGTATTTT. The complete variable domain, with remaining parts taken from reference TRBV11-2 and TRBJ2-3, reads EAGVAQSPRYKIIEKRQSVAFWCNPISGHATLYWYQQILGQGPKLLIQFQNNGVVDDSQLPKDRFSAERLKGVDSTLKIQPAKLEDSAVYLCASRTGMGTDTQYFGPGTRLTVL.

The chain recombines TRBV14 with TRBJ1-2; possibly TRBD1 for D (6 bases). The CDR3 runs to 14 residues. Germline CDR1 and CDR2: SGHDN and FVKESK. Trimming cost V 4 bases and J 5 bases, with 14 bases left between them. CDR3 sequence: CASSRRRDNYGYTF. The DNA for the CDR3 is TGTGCCAGCAGCCGGCGAAGGGACAATTATGGCTACACCTTC. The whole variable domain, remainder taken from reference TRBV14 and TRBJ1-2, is EAGVTQFPSHSVIEKGQTVTLRCDPISGHDNLYWYRRVMGKEIKFLLHFVKESKQDESGMPNNRFLAERTGGTYSTLKVQPAELEDSGVYFCASSRRRDNYGYTFGSGTRLTVV.

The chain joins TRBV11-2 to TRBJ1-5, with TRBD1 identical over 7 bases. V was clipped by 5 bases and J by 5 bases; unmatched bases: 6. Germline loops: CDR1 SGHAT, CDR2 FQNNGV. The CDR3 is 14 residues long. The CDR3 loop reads CASSTRGADQPQHF. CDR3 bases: TGTGCCAGCAGCACCAGGGGGGCGGATCAGCCCCAGCATTTT.

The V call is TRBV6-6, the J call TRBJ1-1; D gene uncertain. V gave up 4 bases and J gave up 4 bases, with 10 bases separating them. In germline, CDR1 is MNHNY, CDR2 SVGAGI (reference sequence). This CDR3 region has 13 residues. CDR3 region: CASSSGLGTEAFF. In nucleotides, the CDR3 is TGTGCCAGCAGTTCCGGGTTGGGCACTGAAGCTTTCTTT.

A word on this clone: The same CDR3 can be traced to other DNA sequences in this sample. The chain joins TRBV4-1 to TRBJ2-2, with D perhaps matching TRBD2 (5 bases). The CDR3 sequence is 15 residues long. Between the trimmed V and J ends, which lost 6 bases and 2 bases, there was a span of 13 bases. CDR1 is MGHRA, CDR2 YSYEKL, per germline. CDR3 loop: CASRKEGGNTGELFF. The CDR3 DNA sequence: TGCGCCAGCAGGAAAGAAGGAGGAAACACCGGGGAGCTGTTTTTT.

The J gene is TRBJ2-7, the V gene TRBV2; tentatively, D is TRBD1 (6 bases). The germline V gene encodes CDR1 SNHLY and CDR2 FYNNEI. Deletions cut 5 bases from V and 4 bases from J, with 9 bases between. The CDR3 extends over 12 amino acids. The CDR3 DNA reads TGTGCCAGCAGTTGGGGGCGATACGAGCAGTACTTC. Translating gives CASSWGRYEQYF.

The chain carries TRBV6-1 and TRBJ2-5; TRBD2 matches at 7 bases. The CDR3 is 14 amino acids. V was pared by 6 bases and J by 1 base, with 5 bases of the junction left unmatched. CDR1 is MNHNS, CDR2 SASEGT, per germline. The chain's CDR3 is CASRTWTSQETQYF. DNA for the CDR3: TGTGCCAGCAGGACCTGGACTAGCCAAGAGACCCAGTACTTC.

DNA for the CDR3: TGTGCCAGCGGCGAGACCCAGTACTTC. It specifies CASGETQYF. This rearrangement joins TRBV27 to TRBJ2-5; D is undetermined. Germline CDR1 is MNHEY and CDR2 is SMNVEV (reference sequence). The CDR3 has 9 residues. The germline V and J ends were trimmed by 8 bases and 5 bases, with 3 bases remaining between them.